These 31 T cell receptor beta chains originate from one sample sequenced in a study of chemoradiotherapy in HPV16-positive cancers. TCRdb's table, derived via immunoSEQ multiplex PCR, lists solely in-frame clones and lacks some. The sample has around 12,000 clones, approximately 85% seen once. The specimen was obtained from a patient who underwent chemoradiotherapy. These receptors all stem from a human donor with HPV-associated anogenital cancer.

This sequence joins TRBV7-9 and TRBJ2-3, with D hard to call. The germline CDR1 and CDR2 sequences are SEHNR and FQNEAQ (reference sequence). Trimming left V 11 bases short and J 2 bases short, with 5 bases between. This CDR3 comprises 10 residues. CDR3 protein: CAGFTDTQYF. The CDR3 DNA follows: TGTGCCGGATTCACAGATACGCAGTATTTT.

This chain uses TRBV30 with TRBJ1-1; weak D call: TRBD1 (5 bases). This CDR3 contains 11 residues. Germline V gene sequence: CDR1 GTSNPN, CDR2 SVGIG (reference sequence). The germline V and J ends were trimmed by 4 bases and 6 bases, with 9 bases remaining between them. The CDR3 here is CAWTTVSEAFF. The DNA of the CDR3 is TGTGCCTGGACGACAGTTTCTGAAGCTTTCTTT. Full variable domain (missing parts from reference TRBV30 and TRBJ1-1): SQTIHQWPATLVQPVGSPLSLECTVEGTSNPNLYWYRQAAGRGLQLLFYSVGIGQISSEVPQNLSASRPQDRQFILSSKKLLLSDSGFYLCAWTTVSEAFFGQGTRLTVV.

V is TRBV6-1 and J is TRBJ1-5; a weak D match, TRBD1 (6 bases). The CDR3 is 15 amino acids. Per the germline V gene, CDR1 is MNHNS and CDR2 is SASEGT. Trimming took 8 bases from V and 2 from J, leaving 16 bases between them. For the CDR3, the DNA is TGTGCCAGCTTGGGGGGCAATATGGGCAATCAGCCCCAGCATTTT. Translated, it gives CASLGGNMGNQPQHF.

The J gene is TRBJ2-5, the V gene TRBV12-5; D is possibly TRBD1 (7 bases). V was clipped by 0 bases and J by 3 bases, with 20 bases between them. This CDR3 spans 18 amino acids. In germline, CDR1 is LGHNT, CDR2 FRNRAP. The CDR3 loop reads CASGLVRGDRDFKETQYF. The DNA of the CDR3 is TGTGCTAGTGGTTTGGTGCGGGGAGACAGGGACTTTAAAGAGACCCAGTACTTC. The full variable domain, rest sourced from reference TRBV12-5 and TRBJ2-5, is DARVTQTPRHKVTEMGQEVTMRCQPILGHNTVFWYRQTMMQGLELLAYFRNRAPLDDSGMPKDRFSAEMPDATLATLKIQPSEPRDSAVYFCASGLVRGDRDFKETQYFGPGTRLLVL.

This clone was counted between two and nine times. The chain combines TRBV2 with TRBJ1-5, with a weak D call TRBD1 (6 bases). The CDR3 consists of 15 residues. V dropped 10 bases and J dropped 0 bases, with 16 bases sitting between them. From germline, CDR1 is SNHLY and CDR2 FYNNEI. CDR3 coding DNA: TGTGCCACCAAGGACAGACGTTATAGCAATCAGCCCCAGCATTTT. This sequence encodes CATKDRRYSNQPQHF.

V gene TRBV5-6 combines with J gene TRBJ2-7, with 10 bases lining up with TRBD1. The CDR3 sequence is 14 residues long. Germline values: CDR1 SGHDT, CDR2 YYEEEE. The V and J ends lost 6 bases and 6 bases, in that order; junction bases with no gene match: 9. CDR3 sequence reads: CASKTGTGVGEQYF. In DNA form, the CDR3 reads TGTGCCAGCAAAACCGGGACAGGGGTTGGCGAGCAGTACTTC.

On this clone: Different DNA sequences within this sample yield the same CDR3. This rearrangement joins TRBV14 to TRBJ1-2; the D gene is possibly TRBD1 (6 bases). Germline CDR1 SGHDN, CDR2 FVKESK. The CDR3 sequence is 15 residues long. Between the trimmed V and J ends, which lost 0 bases and 4 bases, there was a span of 12 bases. As DNA, the CDR3 is TGTGCCAGCAGCCAAGACCCGGGGGGCTTCTATGGCTACACCTTC. The encoded protein is CASSQDPGGFYGYTF.

The chain carries TRBV5-5 and TRBJ1-6, with D maybe TRBD1 (5 bases). CDR3 length: 13 residues. Trimming removed 0 bases at V and 8 bases at J, with 6 bases between. Germline V gives CDR1 SGHKS, CDR2 YYEKEE (reference sequence). The CDR3 DNA sequence: TGTGCCAGCAGCTTGGAAGGGGATTCACCCCTCCACTTT. This translates into CASSLEGDSPLHF.

The chain has TRBV10-1 and TRBJ2-2, with 9 positions matching TRBD1. The CDR3 extends over 13 amino acids. Unmatched junction bases numbered 4, after V lost 6 bases and J lost 8 bases. Germline lookup yields CDR1 WNHNN and CDR2 SYGVQD (reference sequence). The CDR3 here is CASRGTGSGELFF. The CDR3 region has the DNA TGCGCCAGCAGAGGGACAGGGTCGGGGGAGCTGTTTTTT.

The table lists this clone with a count of one. The chain carries TRBV28 and TRBJ2-3; 11 bases agree with TRBD1. The germline CDR1 and CDR2 sequences are MDHEN and SYDVKM. V shed 1 base and J 14 bases; nucleotides not matched to a gene: 5. CDR3 length: 13 amino acids. The DNA of the CDR3 is TGTGCCAGCAGTTTATTAGGACAGGGGGCGGGGTATTTT. This translates into CASSLLGQGAGYF.

The chain combines TRBV2 with TRBJ2-7; D gene uncertain. The CDR3 has 13 residues. V was shortened by 2 bases and J by 3 bases, with 8 bases between the two germline ends. CDR1 and CDR2 (germline): SNHLY, FYNNEI. As DNA, the CDR3 is TGTGCCAGCAGTGAAATGGACGGCTACGAGCAGTACTTC. The encoded protein is CASSEMDGYEQYF.

The chain is built from TRBV14 and TRBJ2-3, with 9 bases identical to TRBD2. V gave up 0 bases and J gave up 2 bases; unmatched junction bases: 3. In germline, CDR1 is SGHDN, CDR2 FVKESK. This CDR3 comprises 16 residues. The CDR3 loop is CASSQEGGGATDTQYF. The CDR3 DNA reads as TGTGCCAGCAGCCAAGAAGGCGGGGGGGCCACAGATACGCAGTATTTT.

V usage is TRBV7-9 and J usage is TRBJ2-5; D ambiguous. Trimming left V 1 base short and J 2 bases short, with 11 bases between. The CDR3 contains 15 residues. CDR1 is SEHNR and CDR2 is FQNEAQ in the germline V gene (reference sequence). This CDR3 reads CASSLGVLAQETQYF. As DNA, the CDR3 is TGTGCCAGCAGCTTAGGGGTCTTGGCGCAAGAGACCCAGTACTTC.

This chain connects TRBV14 to TRBJ2-7; D possibly corresponds to TRBD2 (6 bases). Per the germline V gene, CDR1 is SGHDN and CDR2 is FVKESK. The CDR3 consists of 15 residues. Trimming cost V 1 base and J 3 bases, with 13 bases left between them. The CDR3 DNA reads TGTGCCAGCAGCCAAGGCCGGGACTGGAACTACGAGCAGTACTTC. Translation gives CASSQGRDWNYEQYF.

Comments on this clone: Compared with germline, one end of the junction differs, possibly owing to a read error. The CDR3 region is CASSLEASGGYNEQFF. CDR3 nucleotides: TGTGCTAGCAGCTTAGAGGCTAGCGGGGGATACAATGAGCAGTTCTTC. The rearrangement links TRBV7-7 to TRBJ2-1; 10 bases agree with TRBD2. The length of the CDR3 is 16 residues. Germline V CDR1 and CDR2: SSHAT, FNYEAQ (reference sequence). Complete variable domain (other parts from reference TRBV7-7 and TRBJ2-1): GAGVSQSPRYKVTKRGQDVTLRCDPISSHATLYWYQQALGQGPEFLTYFNYEAQPDKSGLPSDRFSAERPEGSISTLTIQRTEQRDSAMYRCASSLEASGGYNEQFFGPGTRLTVL.

The V call is TRBV6-4, the J call TRBJ2-1, with 8 bases lining up with TRBD2. There are 15 residues in the CDR3. Germline assignment: CDR1 MRHNA and CDR2 SNTAGT. V gave up 4 bases and J gave up 3 bases; unmatched junction bases: 5. CDR3 coding DNA: TGTGCCAGCAGTGCCTCGGGGGGGGTCTACAATGAGCAGTTCTTC. Its protein product is CASSASGGVYNEQFF.

The V and J genes are TRBV9 and TRBJ2-1, with TRBD1 matching over 7 bases. The germline gives CDR1 SGDLS, CDR2 YYNGEE. This CDR3 is built from 14 residues. J gave up 5 bases and V 0 bases, and 2 bases lay outside the gene matches. The CDR3 nucleotides are TGTGCCAGCAGCGTAGGGACAGGTAACAATGAGCAGTTCTTC. It codes for CASSVGTGNNEQFF.

The chain couples TRBV9 to TRBJ1-2, with 8 positions matching TRBD1. Trimming cost V 1 base and J 5 bases; bases outside gene matches: 4. The germline V gene has CDR1 SGDLS and CDR2 YYNGEE. The CDR3 totals 14 residues. The CDR3 sequence: CASSVRDRHYGYTF. The CDR3 region has the DNA TGTGCCAGCAGCGTACGGGACAGGCATTATGGCTACACCTTC.

This clone was recorded only once. This chain links TRBV15 with TRBJ1-2; D gene uncertain. The V and J ends lost 0 bases and 2 bases respectively, with 7 bases between them. Germline CDR1 LNHNV, CDR2 YYDKDF (reference sequence). The CDR3 has 14 amino acids. The CDR3 protein is CATSRELSNYGYTF. Written as DNA, the CDR3 is TGTGCCACCAGCAGAGAATTATCAAACTATGGCTACACCTTC.

The V call is TRBV19, the J call TRBJ1-1; TRBD1 matches 8 bases. CDR3 length: 16 residues. The ends lost 5 bases at V and 1 base at J; junction bases unmatched: 9. Germline V gives CDR1 LNHDA, CDR2 SQIVND (reference sequence). The CDR3 DNA sequence: TGTGCCAGTAGTCACCTTCGAGGACAGGGGAACACTGAAGCTTTCTTT. Translation gives CASSHLRGQGNTEAFF.

The V and J genes are TRBV5-8 and TRBJ1-6; the D gene is possibly TRBD1 (5 bases). Trimming pared 1 base from V and 10 bases from J, leaving 15 bases between. The CDR3 runs to 15 residues. Germline CDR1 and CDR2: SGHTS and YDEGEE. The DNA for the CDR3 is TGTGCCAGCAGCTTGAGGGGATGGGGGTCATCACCCCTCCACTTT. Its protein product is CASSLRGWGSSPLHF.

V and J are TRBV4-2 and TRBJ1-6, with 9 nucleotides matching TRBD1. The trim removed 4 bases at V and 8 bases at J, leaving 12 bases unmatched. The germline V gene encodes CDR1 LGHNA and CDR2 YNFKEQ. The CDR3 loop spans 17 amino acids. The CDR3 DNA follows: TGTGCCAGCAGCCCACTGACCGGGACAGGGTGGGATTCACCCCTCCACTTT. Translated, it gives CASSPLTGTGWDSPLHF.

The genes are TRBV19 and TRBJ1-3; D is undetermined. The germline V and J ends were trimmed by 8 bases and 0 bases, with 23 bases remaining between them. The CDR3 contains 18 residues. The germline gives CDR1 LNHDA, CDR2 SQIVND (reference sequence). The CDR3 DNA reads as TGTGCCAGTGCGGCAGAGGGAGCCCGACCGATCTCTGGAAACACCATATATTTT. Translating gives CASAAEGARPISGNTIYF.

As DNA, the CDR3 is TGCGCCAGCGGAATGGGGGATTGGGATTCACCCCTCCACTTT. Translated: CASGMGDWDSPLHF. This chain connects TRBV5-1 to TRBJ1-6; D might be TRBD1 (5 bases). CDR1 SGHRS and CDR2 YFSETQ come from the germline V gene. This CDR3 contains 14 residues. Deletions cut 7 bases from V and 8 bases from J, with 16 bases between.

The chain joins TRBV7-3 to TRBJ1-6; D is perhaps TRBD1 (5 bases). Per the germline V gene, CDR1 is SGHTA and CDR2 is FQGTGA. V dropped 2 bases and J dropped 5 bases, with 10 bases sitting between them. This CDR3 spans 15 amino acids. The CDR3 DNA sequence: TGTGCCAGCAGCTTAGGGGCAGGGAATAATTCACCCCTCCACTTT. Protein: CASSLGAGNNSPLHF.

The genes are TRBV7-2 and TRBJ2-7, with TRBD1 as a possible D gene (8 bases). The CDR3 is made up of 15 amino acids. With 5 bases removed from V and 2 bases from J, the gap between germline ends came to 16 bases. Germline CDR1 reads SGHTA; CDR2 reads FQGNSA. Here the CDR3 DNA reads TGTGCCAGCAGCATAGGACAGGGAGGGACCTACGAGCAGTACTTC. It codes for CASSIGQGGTYEQYF.

The V call is TRBV27, the J call TRBJ2-1; TRBD2 agrees at 12 bases. There are 15 residues in the CDR3. J was trimmed by 9 bases and V by 7 bases; bases with no gene match: 10. CDR1 MNHEY and CDR2 SMNVEV come from the germline V gene (reference sequence). The chain's CDR3 is CASKYLAGGWGEQFF. CDR3 DNA sequence: TGTGCCAGCAAGTACCTAGCGGGGGGGTGGGGTGAGCAGTTCTTC.

This chain joins TRBV5-1 and TRBJ1-1; D gene unclear. The CDR3 loop spans 15 amino acids. Deletions cut 4 bases from V and 1 base from J, with 14 bases between. Germline V gives CDR1 SGHRS, CDR2 YFSETQ. The CDR3 bases are TGCGCCAGCAGCCTGGAGGTTGCTGCGAACACTGAAGCTTTCTTT. Translated: CASSLEVAANTEAFF.

This clone has just a few counts. The chain joins TRBV28 to TRBJ2-5; 7 bases align to TRBD1. V was clipped by 9 bases and J by 2 bases; unmatched bases: 6. CDR1 is MDHEN and CDR2 is SYDVKM in the germline V gene. The CDR3 runs to 13 residues. The CDR3 nucleotides are TGTGCCAGTACCAAGGACAGGCAAGAGACCCAGTACTTC. Protein sequence: CASTKDRQETQYF.

This clone came up a few times. The chain joins TRBV30 to TRBJ1-5, with D perhaps TRBD1 (5 bases). The CDR3 totals 12 residues. The V end lost 2 bases, the J end lost 11 bases, and 13 bases lay between the germline ends. Germline CDR1 GTSNPN, CDR2 SVGIG (reference sequence). The CDR3 spells CAWSPGRRAQHF. CDR3 in DNA: TGTGCCTGGAGTCCAGGGCGTAGGGCCCAGCATTTT.

The V and J genes are TRBV7-6 and TRBJ2-7; 9 bases are a match to TRBD2. This CDR3 spans 17 amino acids. The trim removed 1 base at V and 6 bases at J, leaving 13 bases unmatched. Germline loops: CDR1 SGHVS, CDR2 FNYEAQ. DNA of the CDR3: TGTGCCAGCAGCTTAGGTCCCGGGACTAGCTGGGAGGTCGAGCAGTACTTC. It specifies CASSLGPGTSWEVEQYF.